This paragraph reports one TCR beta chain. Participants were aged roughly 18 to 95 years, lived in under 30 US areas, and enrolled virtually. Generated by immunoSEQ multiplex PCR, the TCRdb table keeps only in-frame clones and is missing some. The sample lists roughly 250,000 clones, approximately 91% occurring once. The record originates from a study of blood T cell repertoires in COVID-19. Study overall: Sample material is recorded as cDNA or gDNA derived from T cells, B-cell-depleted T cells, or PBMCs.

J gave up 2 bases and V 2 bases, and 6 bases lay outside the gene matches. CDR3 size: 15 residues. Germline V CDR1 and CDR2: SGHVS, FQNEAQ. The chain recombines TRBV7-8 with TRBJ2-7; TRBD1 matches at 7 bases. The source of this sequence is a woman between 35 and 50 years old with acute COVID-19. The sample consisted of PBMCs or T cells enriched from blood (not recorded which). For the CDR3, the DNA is TGTGCCAGCAGCTTAATAGAGGGGGCGGCCTACGAGCAGTACTTC. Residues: CASSLIEGAAYEQYF.